This T cell receptor beta chain was sequenced for a study of blood T cell repertoires in COVID-19. On the study more broadly: Nucleic acid was either cDNA or gDNA, and it came from T cells, B-cell-depleted T cells, or PBMCs.

Participant ages covered about 18 to 95 years across 24 US areas. Sequenced by immunoSEQ multiplex PCR; TCRdb stores in-frame clones only, minus some. The sample consists of 490,000 or so clones, approximately 88% of them appearing once. V trimming: 6 bases; J trimming: 5 bases; junction bases outside the gene matches: 3. The CDR3 has 13 amino acids. The sample taken for sequencing was PBMCs or T cells enriched from blood (not recorded which). The TCR comes from a woman aged 40 to 50 who had recovered from COVID-19. The chain uses TRBV12-3 or TRBV12-4 and TRBJ1-4, with 7 positions matching TRBD1. CDR3 DNA: TGTGCCAGCAGCCGGGGACAGAATGAAAAACTGTTTTTT. It codes for CASSRGQNEKLFF.